These T cell receptor beta chains were read from a single sample in a study of blood T cell repertoires in COVID-19. Repertoires were generated with immunoSEQ multiplex PCR, while TCRdb's copy carries only in-frame clones and drops some. The sample has about 190,000 clones; nearly 90% are singletons. Sequencing input: peripheral blood. The receptors here all came from a woman aged 40 to 55 who had recovered from COVID-19. Both conserved end residues are part of each CDR3. D genes are given only for firm matches. Clone sizes are given selectively: once, few, many, or a class where the clone is expanded.

j_call clone_size d_call v_call cdr3_aa cdr3_nt
TRBJ2-1 NA NA TRBV28 CASSEEEQFF TGTGCCAGCAGTGAGGAAGAGCAGTTCTTC
TRBJ2-2 once TRBD2 TRBV7-2 CASSAGTSGRGPGELFF TGTGCCAGCAGCGCCGGGACTAGCGGGAGGGGCCCCGGGGAGCTGTTTTTT
TRBJ1-5 NA NA TRBV5-1 CASRGGRDQPQHF TGCGCCAGCCGGGGGGGGCGCGATCAGCCCCAGCATTTT
TRBJ2-1 NA NA TRBV27 CASSRLDRSEQFF TGTGCCAGCAGCCGACTAGATCGGTCTGAGCAGTTCTTC
TRBJ1-2 NA NA TRBV5-6 CASSRDTYGYTF TGTGCCAGCAGCCGAGACACATATGGCTACACCTTC
TRBJ2-1 NA TRBD2 TRBV28 CASSFSLAVRILNNEQFF TGTGCCAGCAGTTTCTCACTAGCGGTCCGGATATTGAACAATGAGCAGTTCTTC
TRBJ2-1 NA NA TRBV5-1 CASSLARPTRDEQFF TGCGCCAGCAGCTTGGCCCGGCCTACTAGGGATGAGCAGTTCTTC
TRBJ1-5 NA TRBD1 TRBV28 CASSSGQGGQPQHF TGTGCCAGCAGCTCGGGACAGGGGGGTCAGCCCCAGCATTTT
TRBJ2-1 NA NA TRBV11-2 CASKPGSSYNEQFF TGTGCCAGCAAACCGGGGAGCTCCTACAATGAGCAGTTCTTC
TRBJ1-1 NA NA TRBV5-1 CASSLERPDMNTEAFF TGCGCCAGCAGCTTGGAAAGGCCTGACATGAACACTGAAGCTTTCTTT
TRBJ1-1 few NA TRBV12-3/TRBV12-4 CASSYERNTEAFF TGTGCCAGCAGTTACGAGAGGAACACTGAAGCTTTCTTT
TRBJ1-4 NA TRBD1 TRBV2 CASSYDGQGGWEKLFF TGTGCCAGCAGTTACGACGGACAGGGAGGTTGGGAAAAACTGTTTTTT
TRBJ2-1 once NA TRBV6-5 CASSFGTLSSYNEQFF TGTGCCAGCAGTTTCGGGACACTGAGCTCCTACAATGAGCAGTTCTTC
TRBJ1-1 NA TRBD1 TRBV13 CASSLMVTGGGTEAFF TGTGCCAGCAGCTTAATGGTGACAGGGGGCGGAACTGAAGCTTTCTTT
TRBJ1-2 NA NA TRBV10-2 CASSRVDYGYTF TGCGCCAGCAGCAGGGTGGACTATGGCTACACCTTC
TRBJ2-1 NA NA TRBV5-8 CASRSLANNYNEQFF TGTGCCAGCAGGTCTCTAGCGAATAACTACAATGAGCAGTTCTTC
TRBJ1-2 NA NA TRBV25-1 CASSDGVGRRYGYTF TGTGCCAGCAGTGACGGGGTTGGGAGGAGGTATGGCTACACCTTC
TRBJ2-1 once TRBD2 TRBV6-2/TRBV6-3 CASSSGLAGVSNEQFF TGTGCCAGCAGTTCGGGACTAGCGGGAGTAAGTAATGAGCAGTTCTTC
TRBJ2-1 NA NA TRBV6-2/TRBV6-3 CASSYESEQFF TGTGCCAGCAGTTATGAGTCGGAGCAGTTCTTC
TRBJ2-1 NA NA TRBV19 CATTPRDLPFNEQFF TGTGCCACCACCCCGAGGGACTTGCCTTTCAATGAGCAGTTCTTC
TRBJ1-1 NA NA TRBV9 CASSPGASGEAFF TGTGCCAGCAGCCCAGGGGCCTCCGGTGAAGCTTTCTTT
TRBJ1-2 NA NA TRBV6-1 CASSEFRGLSYTF TGTGCCAGCAGTGAATTTAGGGGCTTGAGCTACACCTTC
TRBJ2-7 few TRBD1 TRBV18 CASSPPIGTGRTYEQYF TGTGCCAGCTCACCACCGATAGGGACAGGGAGGACCTACGAGCAGTACTTC
TRBJ2-7 NA TRBD2 TRBV4-1 CASSRKSGETYEQYF TGCGCCAGCAGCCGAAAAAGCGGGGAAACCTACGAGCAGTACTTC
TRBJ2-7 once NA TRBV9 CASSPPGVSYEQYF TGTGCCAGCAGCCCCCCGGGAGTCTCCTACGAGCAGTACTTC
TRBJ2-3 few TRBD2 TRBV15 CATEKGLAGATDTQYF TGTGCCACCGAAAAGGGACTAGCGGGAGCAACAGATACGCAGTATTTT
TRBJ1-1 NA NA TRBV19 CASASGHNTEAFF TGTGCCAGCGCCTCGGGTCATAACACTGAAGCTTTCTTT
TRBJ1-5 NA TRBD1 TRBV5-1 CASSFGGGENQPQHF TGCGCCAGCAGCTTTGGAGGGGGCGAGAATCAGCCCCAGCATTTT
TRBJ2-2 NA NA TRBV6-2/TRBV6-3 CASSYPYLAAAGDTGELFF TGTGCCAGCAGTTACCCCTACCTCGCGGCGGCAGGGGACACCGGGGAGCTGTTTTTT
TRBJ1-1 many NA TRBV11-1 CASSFVSAEAFF TGTGCCAGCAGCTTTGTGTCGGCTGAAGCTTTCTTT
TRBJ1-2 NA TRBD1 TRBV4-1 CASSQTQTGHPLLPNYGYTF TGCGCCAGCAGCCAGACTCAGACAGGGCATCCCCTCCTACCTAACTATGGCTACACCTTC
TRBJ2-7 NA NA TRBV5-1 CASSLASGPYEQYF TGCGCCAGCAGCTTGGCCAGCGGCCCCTACGAGCAGTACTTC
TRBJ1-2 NA TRBD1 TRBV30 CAWRRQGANGYTF TGTGCCTGGAGACGACAGGGGGCGAATGGCTACACCTTC
TRBJ2-2 NA NA TRBV19 CASRLRQVSSGELFF TGTGCCAGTAGACTACGACAGGTTTCGTCCGGGGAGCTGTTTTTT
TRBJ2-1 NA NA TRBV6-2/TRBV6-3 CASSYALVKNEQFF TGTGCCAGCAGTTACGCGCTAGTGAAAAATGAGCAGTTCTTC
TRBJ2-1 once NA TRBV5-1 CASSLLAGRDHEQFF TGCGCCAGCAGCCTCCTCGCGGGACGGGATCATGAGCAGTTCTTC
TRBJ2-3 NA TRBD1 TRBV18 CASSPNRGSDTQYF TGTGCCAGCTCACCCAACAGGGGCTCAGATACGCAGTATTTT
TRBJ2-5 NA TRBD2 TRBV3-1/TRBV3-2 CASSQVASGRGETQYF TGTGCCAGCAGCCAAGTCGCTAGCGGGAGGGGTGAGACCCAGTACTTC
TRBJ2-4 NA NA TRBV9 CASSVGGRDWEHIQYF TGTGCCAGCAGCGTAGGGGGAAGAGACTGGGAGCACATTCAGTACTTC
TRBJ1-5 NA TRBD1 TRBV5-1 CASSPGQGVQQPQHF TGCGCCAGCAGTCCGGGACAGGGGGTGCAACAGCCCCAGCATTTT
TRBJ1-2 NA TRBD1 TRBV4-1 CASSQNEGALYGYTF TGCGCCAGCAGCCAGAACGAGGGGGCTCTGTATGGCTACACCTTC
TRBJ2-2 NA TRBD1 TRBV7-2 CASSLATGGRTGELFF TGTGCCAGCAGCTTAGCCACAGGGGGCCGCACCGGGGAGCTGTTTTTT
TRBJ1-1 NA TRBD1 TRBV7-8 CASSLRTGLNTEAFF TGTGCCAGCAGCCTAAGGACAGGGCTGAACACTGAAGCTTTCTTT
TRBJ2-7 NA TRBD2 TRBV19 CASSTGLAEGTYEQYF TGTGCCAGTAGTACGGGACTAGCGGAGGGAACCTACGAGCAGTACTTC
TRBJ2-3 NA TRBD2 TRBV18 CASSPPSGSTDTQYF TGTGCCAGCTCACCACCTAGCGGGAGCACAGATACGCAGTATTTT
TRBJ1-5 few NA TRBV7-9 CASSLSQGGSNQPQHF TGTGCCAGCAGCTTATCCCAAGGCGGCAGCAATCAGCCCCAGCATTTT
TRBJ2-1 few TRBD1 TRBV7-2 CASSTPRDSSYNEQFF TGTGCCAGCAGCACACCCCGGGACAGTTCCTACAATGAGCAGTTCTTC
TRBJ1-1 NA TRBD1 TRBV2 CASSGPTGSEAFF TGTGCCAGCAGTGGTCCGACAGGGTCTGAAGCTTTCTTT
TRBJ1-2 once TRBD1 TRBV28 CASSSRDRGSNYGYTF TGTGCCAGCAGTTCCCGGGACAGGGGGAGTAACTATGGCTACACCTTC
TRBJ2-7 NA NA TRBV27 CASSYLAPSDEQYF TGTGCCAGCAGTTACCTAGCCCCATCTGACGAGCAGTACTTC
TRBJ1-4 NA NA TRBV5-1 CASSLGLNEKLFF TGCGCCAGCAGCTTGGGACTTAATGAAAAACTGTTTTTT
TRBJ2-1 NA TRBD2 TRBV3-1/TRBV3-2 CASSLGLAGGPLYNEQFF TGTGCCAGCAGCCTGGGACTAGCGGGAGGGCCCTTGTACAATGAGCAGTTCTTC
TRBJ1-6 NA TRBD1 TRBV6-5 CASSYSKQGLRSPLHF TGTGCCAGCAGTTACTCGAAACAGGGGTTAAGGTCACCCCTCCACTTT
TRBJ2-2 NA NA TRBV3-1/TRBV3-2 CASSHLGQNTGELFF TGTGCCAGCAGCCATCTGGGACAAAACACCGGGGAGCTGTTTTTT
TRBJ1-4 few NA TRBV29-1 CSVGRVNEKLFF TGCAGCGTTGGCCGGGTGAATGAAAAACTGTTTTTT